Sequencing of this T cell receptor beta chain was carried out in a study of T cells after yellow fever vaccination. Study-level results: Clones from primary vaccination mostly reappeared after the booster (approximately 95% CD4, around 90% CD8).

Turning to this clonotype: The antigen is undetermined.

TCRdb itself ran the 5' RACE reads through MiXCR, one entry per CDR3 protein. Found here are 450,000 to 650,000 distinct CDR3 sequences, roughly 13% of them singletons; the top ten hold around 15%. Sequenced material: PBMCs, taken on the day of the yellow fever booster vaccination. The clonotype was recovered from a young man who received the YFV17D yellow fever vaccine.

The CDR3 DNA sequence: TGCAGTGCTAGTGGGCTAGCGGCTCGCACAGATACGCAGTATTTT. It codes for CSASGLAARTDTQYF. The chain employs TRBV20-1 and TRBJ2-3; 7 bases are shared with TRBD2. The CDR3 has 15 residues. CDR1 and CDR2 (germline): DFQATT, SNEGSKA (reference sequence). J gave up 1 base and V 3 bases, and 7 bases lay outside the gene matches.